This TCR beta chain was identified in a study of blood T cell repertoires in COVID-19. This CDR3 is built from 17 residues. Between the trimmed V and J ends, which lost 5 bases and 0 bases, there was a span of 20 bases. Germline CDR1 and CDR2: SGHTA and FQGNSA. This clone was detected a few times. Profiling relied on immunoSEQ multiplex PCR, and the TCRdb table lists in-frame clones only, not all of them. The data show around 92,000 clones, 89% seen once. This receptor was identified in a woman older than 75 with active COVID-19. The chain has TRBV7-2 and TRBJ2-7, with D maybe TRBD2 (5 bases). Sample: peripheral blood. The CDR3 region has the DNA TGTGCCAGCAGCCCCCGGGATCTGAGGAACCCCTCCTACGAGCAGTACTTC. Translation gives CASSPRDLRNPSYEQYF.